The rows below give T cell receptor beta chains drawn from one sample of a study of cytomegalovirus exposure and HLA in healthy donors. Data came from immunoSEQ multiplex PCR; TCRdb stores just in-frame clones and leaves some out. The sample lists about 200,000 clones; 65% to 85% were seen once. Source material: PBMCs. These receptor sequences come from a woman aged 25-40 years in good health and CMV-seronegative. CDR3s include the opening cysteine and the closing phenylalanine or tryptophan. Each record gives: clone size, D gene, J gene, V gene, CDR3 DNA, CDR3 protein. The D gene is left open where the match is weak. Size values are once, few and many counts, or a class for expanded clones, and some rows have none.

clone_size: NA; d_call: TRBD1; j_call: TRBJ2-7; v_call: TRBV30; cdr3_nt: TGTGCCTGGAGCGGACTGAGGGGGCACTACGAGCAGTACTTC; cdr3_aa: CAWSGLRGHYEQYF
clone_size: NA; d_call: NA; j_call: TRBJ2-5; v_call: TRBV18; cdr3_nt: TGTGCCAGCTCCGAGAGGCAGAAAGAGACCCAGTACTTC; cdr3_aa: CASSERQKETQYF
clone_size: NA; d_call: TRBD1; j_call: TRBJ1-4; v_call: TRBV15; cdr3_nt: TGTGCCACCAGGGGGGAACAGGGGTCCGGCGAAAAACTGTTTTTT; cdr3_aa: CATRGEQGSGEKLFF
clone_size: NA; d_call: NA; j_call: TRBJ2-7; v_call: TRBV7-4; cdr3_nt: TGTGCCAGCAGCTTAGCGAACTCCGGAGGCCCCTACGAGCAGTACTTC; cdr3_aa: CASSLANSGGPYEQYF
clone_size: NA; d_call: TRBD2; j_call: TRBJ2-1; v_call: TRBV5-1; cdr3_nt: TGCGCCAGCAGCTTCGGACTAGCGGGTTACAATGAGCAGTTCTTC; cdr3_aa: CASSFGLAGYNEQFF
clone_size: NA; d_call: NA; j_call: TRBJ1-2; v_call: TRBV29-1; cdr3_nt: TGCAGCGTTGAAGGGACAACCAACTATGGCTACACCTTC; cdr3_aa: CSVEGTTNYGYTF
clone_size: NA; d_call: NA; j_call: TRBJ2-7; v_call: TRBV9; cdr3_nt: TGTGCCAGCAGCCCTCTTGGGGGGAGAGGCGAGCAGTACTTC; cdr3_aa: CASSPLGGRGEQYF
clone_size: NA; d_call: NA; j_call: TRBJ2-5; v_call: TRBV10-3; cdr3_nt: TGTGCCATCAGTAGGGGGGTAGGGGGCGGAGAGACCCAGTACTTC; cdr3_aa: CAISRGVGGGETQYF
clone_size: NA; d_call: NA; j_call: TRBJ1-2; v_call: TRBV19; cdr3_nt: TGTGCCAGTAGTATACTCCCGACAGGATCCTATGGCTACACCTTC; cdr3_aa: CASSILPTGSYGYTF
clone_size: NA; d_call: NA; j_call: TRBJ1-2; v_call: TRBV7-2; cdr3_nt: TGTGCCAGCAGCCCTTATGTCTACACCTTC; cdr3_aa: CASSPYVYTF
clone_size: NA; d_call: TRBD1; j_call: TRBJ2-7; v_call: TRBV18; cdr3_nt: TGTGCCAGCTCATCTTCCGGGACAGGTAACTACGAGCAGTACTTC; cdr3_aa: CASSSSGTGNYEQYF
clone_size: NA; d_call: TRBD1; j_call: TRBJ1-6; v_call: TRBV19; cdr3_nt: TGTGCCAGTAGCCCCCTCGACAGGGGCTATAATTCACCCCTCCACTTT; cdr3_aa: CASSPLDRGYNSPLHF
clone_size: once; d_call: NA; j_call: TRBJ2-7; v_call: TRBV5-5; cdr3_nt: TGTGCCAGCCAAGAGGGCCGGTACGAGCAGTACTTC; cdr3_aa: CASQEGRYEQYF
clone_size: NA; d_call: TRBD1; j_call: TRBJ1-1; v_call: TRBV9; cdr3_nt: TGTGCCAGCAGCGCATCCGGGACAGGGAACACTGAAGCTTTCTTT; cdr3_aa: CASSASGTGNTEAFF
clone_size: NA; d_call: NA; j_call: TRBJ2-7; v_call: TRBV9; cdr3_nt: TGTGCCAGCGGCCGGGACGCACAGGGCGAGCAGTACTTC; cdr3_aa: CASGRDAQGEQYF
clone_size: NA; d_call: NA; j_call: TRBJ1-4; v_call: TRBV2; cdr3_nt: TGTGCCAGCATTGGGACAAAAGAAAAACTGTTTTTT; cdr3_aa: CASIGTKEKLFF
clone_size: NA; d_call: TRBD2; j_call: TRBJ2-7; v_call: TRBV4-2; cdr3_nt: TGTGCCAGCAGCCAAGACGGAGCGGGGTTTAAGTACGAGCAGTACTTC; cdr3_aa: CASSQDGAGFKYEQYF
clone_size: NA; d_call: NA; j_call: TRBJ2-7; v_call: TRBV9; cdr3_nt: TGTGCCAGCACGTCAGGCCCGAACTCCTACGAGCAGTACTTC; cdr3_aa: CASTSGPNSYEQYF
clone_size: NA; d_call: NA; j_call: TRBJ1-1; v_call: TRBV28; cdr3_nt: TGTGCCAGCAGTTTGGGGCAGGGCAGCACTGAAGCTTTCTTT; cdr3_aa: CASSLGQGSTEAFF
clone_size: once; d_call: NA; j_call: TRBJ2-3; v_call: TRBV20-1; cdr3_nt: TGCAGTCCAGAGGCCACAGATACGCAGTATTTT; cdr3_aa: CSPEATDTQYF
clone_size: once; d_call: TRBD1; j_call: TRBJ1-4; v_call: TRBV27; cdr3_nt: TGTGCCAGCAGGGGACAGGGGATAGTTAAACTGTTTTTT; cdr3_aa: CASRGQGIVKLFF
clone_size: NA; d_call: NA; j_call: TRBJ2-1; v_call: TRBV27; cdr3_nt: TGTGCCAGCAGTTTAGGGGGCCCGGACAATGAGCAGTTCTTC; cdr3_aa: CASSLGGPDNEQFF
clone_size: few; d_call: NA; j_call: TRBJ2-3; v_call: TRBV7-2; cdr3_nt: TGTGCCAGCAGCGGCCGAAGAACAGGGAGGGTTCCCACAGATACGCAGTATTTT; cdr3_aa: CASSGRRTGRVPTDTQYF
clone_size: NA; d_call: TRBD2; j_call: TRBJ2-1; v_call: TRBV7-2; cdr3_nt: TGTGCCAGCAGCTTTAGCGGGAAGTACAATGAGCAGTTCTTC; cdr3_aa: CASSFSGKYNEQFF
clone_size: NA; d_call: TRBD1; j_call: TRBJ1-4; v_call: TRBV5-4; cdr3_nt: TGTGCCAGCAGCTTGGCCACAGGGGTAAGAAATGAAAAACTGTTTTTT; cdr3_aa: CASSLATGVRNEKLFF
clone_size: NA; d_call: TRBD1; j_call: TRBJ1-4; v_call: TRBV19; cdr3_nt: TGTGCCAGTTCCGGGACAGGGGTAGGGGCGGGAGAAAAACTGTTTTTT; cdr3_aa: CASSGTGVGAGEKLFF
clone_size: NA; d_call: NA; j_call: TRBJ2-1; v_call: TRBV4-1; cdr3_nt: TGCGCCAGCAGCCGAATCGCGGAGACCTACAATGAGCAGTTCTTC; cdr3_aa: CASSRIAETYNEQFF
clone_size: NA; d_call: NA; j_call: TRBJ2-7; v_call: TRBV4-1; cdr3_nt: TGCGCCAGCAGCCAGGGGCCCAGGAGCTCCTACGAGCAGTACTTC; cdr3_aa: CASSQGPRSSYEQYF